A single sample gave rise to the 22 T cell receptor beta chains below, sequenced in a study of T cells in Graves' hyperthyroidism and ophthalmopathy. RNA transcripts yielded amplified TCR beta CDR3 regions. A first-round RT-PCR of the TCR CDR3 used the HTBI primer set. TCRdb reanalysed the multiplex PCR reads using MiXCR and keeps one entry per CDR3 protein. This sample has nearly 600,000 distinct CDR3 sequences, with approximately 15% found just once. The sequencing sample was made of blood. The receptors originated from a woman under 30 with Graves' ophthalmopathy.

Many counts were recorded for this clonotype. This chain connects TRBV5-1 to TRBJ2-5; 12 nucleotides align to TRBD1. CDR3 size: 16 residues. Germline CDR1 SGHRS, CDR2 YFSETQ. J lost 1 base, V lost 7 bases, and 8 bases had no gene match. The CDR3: CASRSGTGGSQETQYF. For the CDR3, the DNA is TGCGCCAGCCGCTCCGGGACAGGGGGCTCCCAAGAGACCCAGTACTTC.

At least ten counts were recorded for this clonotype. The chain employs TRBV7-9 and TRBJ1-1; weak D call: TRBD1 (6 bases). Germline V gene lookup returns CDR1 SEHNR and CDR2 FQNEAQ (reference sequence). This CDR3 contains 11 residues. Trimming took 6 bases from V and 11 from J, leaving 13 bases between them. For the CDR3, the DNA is TGTGCCAGCAGGACACAGGGCGAGGCTTTCTTT. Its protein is CASRTQGEAFF.

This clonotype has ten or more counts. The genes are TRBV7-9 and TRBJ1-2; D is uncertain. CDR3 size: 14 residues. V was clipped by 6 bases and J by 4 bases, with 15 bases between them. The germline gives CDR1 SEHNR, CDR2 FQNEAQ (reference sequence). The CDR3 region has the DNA TGTGCCAGCAGTCGCGAACAAGAGGCCTATGGCTACACCTTC. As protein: CASSREQEAYGYTF.

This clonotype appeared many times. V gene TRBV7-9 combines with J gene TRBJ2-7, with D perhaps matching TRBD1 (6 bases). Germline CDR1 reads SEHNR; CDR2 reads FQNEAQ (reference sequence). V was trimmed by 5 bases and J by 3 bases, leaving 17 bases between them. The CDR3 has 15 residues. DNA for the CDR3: TGTGCCAGCAGCCGCAGACAGGAAGCTGGCTACGAGCAGTACTTC. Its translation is CASSRRQEAGYEQYF. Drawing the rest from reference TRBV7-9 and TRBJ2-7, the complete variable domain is DTGVSQNPRHKITKRGQNVTFRCDPISEHNRLYWYRQTLGQGPEFLTYFQNEAQLEKSRLLSDRFSAERPKGSFSTLEIQRTEQGDSAMYLCASSRRQEAGYEQYFGPGTRLTVT.

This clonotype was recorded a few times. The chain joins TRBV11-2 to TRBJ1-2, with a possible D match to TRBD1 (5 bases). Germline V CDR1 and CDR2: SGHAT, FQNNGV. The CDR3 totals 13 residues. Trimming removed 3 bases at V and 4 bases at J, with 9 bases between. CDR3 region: CASSFNRGYGYTF. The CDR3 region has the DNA TGTGCCAGCAGCTTTAATAGGGGCTATGGCTACACCTTC.

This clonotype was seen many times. In nucleotides, the CDR3 is TGTGCCAGCTGCGGCATGCGCGGCAATCAGCCCCAGCATTTT. Amino acids: CASCGMRGNQPQHF. The chain recombines TRBV2 with TRBJ1-5; no clear D. From germline, CDR1 is SNHLY and CDR2 FYNNEI. The CDR3 consists of 14 residues. Trimming shortened V by 8 bases and J by 2 bases, and 13 bases separated the two germline ends.

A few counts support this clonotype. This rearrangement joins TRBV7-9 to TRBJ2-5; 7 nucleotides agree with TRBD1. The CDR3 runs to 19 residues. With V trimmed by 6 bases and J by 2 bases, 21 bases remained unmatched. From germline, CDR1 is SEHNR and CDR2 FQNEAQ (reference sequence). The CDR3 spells CASRTPLTRAPGQQETQYF. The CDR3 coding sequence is TGTGCCAGCAGAACCCCTCTAACAAGGGCCCCGGGACAGCAAGAGACCCAGTACTTC.

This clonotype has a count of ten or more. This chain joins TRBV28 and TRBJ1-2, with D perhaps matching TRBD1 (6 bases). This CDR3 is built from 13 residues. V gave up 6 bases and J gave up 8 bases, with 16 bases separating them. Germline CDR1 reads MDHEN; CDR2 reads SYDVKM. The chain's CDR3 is CASRLGGTGGYTF. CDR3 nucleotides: TGTGCCAGCAGACTGGGGGGCACTGGGGGCTACACCTTC.

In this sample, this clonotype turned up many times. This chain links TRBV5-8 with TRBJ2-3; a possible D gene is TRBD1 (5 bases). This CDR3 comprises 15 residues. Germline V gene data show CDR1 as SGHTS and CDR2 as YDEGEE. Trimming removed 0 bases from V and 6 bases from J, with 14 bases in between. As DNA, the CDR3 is TGTGCCAGCAGCTTGGCGACAGCCGACGGGGATACGCAGTATTTT. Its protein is CASSLATADGDTQYF.

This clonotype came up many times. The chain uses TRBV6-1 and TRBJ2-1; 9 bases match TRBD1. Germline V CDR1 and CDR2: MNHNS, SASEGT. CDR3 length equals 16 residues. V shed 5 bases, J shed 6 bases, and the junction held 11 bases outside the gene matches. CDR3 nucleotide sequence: TGTGCCAGCAGTCAGCCCCCGGGACAGGGCTCCAATGAGCAGTTCTTC. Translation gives CASSQPPGQGSNEQFF.

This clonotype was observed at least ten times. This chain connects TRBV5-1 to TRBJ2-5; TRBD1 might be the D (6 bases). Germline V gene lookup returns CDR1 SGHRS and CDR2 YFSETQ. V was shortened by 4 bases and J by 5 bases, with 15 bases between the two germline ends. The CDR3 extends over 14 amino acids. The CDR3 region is CASSGQKGGETQYF. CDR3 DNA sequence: TGCGCCAGCAGCGGACAGAAGGGTGGGGAGACCCAGTACTTC.

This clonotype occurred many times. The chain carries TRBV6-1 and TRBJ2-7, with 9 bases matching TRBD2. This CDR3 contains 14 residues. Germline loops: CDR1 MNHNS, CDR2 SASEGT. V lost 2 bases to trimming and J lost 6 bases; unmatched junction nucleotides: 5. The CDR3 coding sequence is TGTGCCAGCAGTGAAAGCGGGAGGTTCTCCGAGCAGTACTTC. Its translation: CASSESGRFSEQYF.

The CDR3 loop reads CASRDQPGQGLAQGNQPQHF. In DNA, the CDR3 is TGCGCCAGCAGGGACCAACCGGGACAGGGATTGGCCCAGGGCAATCAGCCCCAGCATTTT. The chain is built from TRBV10-1 and TRBJ1-5; the match to TRBD1 covers 9 bases. The trim removed 6 bases at V and 2 bases at J, leaving 20 bases unmatched. Looked up from germline, CDR1 is WNHNN and CDR2 is SYGVQD (reference sequence). The CDR3 is 20 residues long.

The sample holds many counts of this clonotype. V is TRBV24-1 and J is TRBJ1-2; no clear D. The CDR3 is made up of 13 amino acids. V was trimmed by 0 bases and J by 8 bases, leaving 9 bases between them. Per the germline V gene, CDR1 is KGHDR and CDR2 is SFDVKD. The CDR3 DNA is TGTGCCACCAGTGATTTGCCCGGACGAGGCTACACCTTC. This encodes CATSDLPGRGYTF.

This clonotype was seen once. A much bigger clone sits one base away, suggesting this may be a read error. Here the CDR3 reads CASSETSGREETQYF. The CDR3 coding sequence is TGTGCCAGCAGTGAGACTAGCGGGAGGGAAGAGACCCAGTACTTC. The gene calls are TRBV12-3 or TRBV12-4 and TRBJ2-5; 14 nucleotides line up with TRBD2. Trimming at V came to 5 bases and at J to 3 bases, leaving 2 bases not matched to a gene. The CDR3 extends over 15 amino acids.

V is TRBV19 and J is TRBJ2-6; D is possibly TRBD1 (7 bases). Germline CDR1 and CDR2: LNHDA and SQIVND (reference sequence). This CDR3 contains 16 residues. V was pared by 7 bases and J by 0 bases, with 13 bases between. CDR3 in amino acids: CASTGGLFSGANVLTF. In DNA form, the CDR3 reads TGTGCCAGTACAGGGGGACTCTTCTCTGGGGCCAACGTCCTGACTTTC.

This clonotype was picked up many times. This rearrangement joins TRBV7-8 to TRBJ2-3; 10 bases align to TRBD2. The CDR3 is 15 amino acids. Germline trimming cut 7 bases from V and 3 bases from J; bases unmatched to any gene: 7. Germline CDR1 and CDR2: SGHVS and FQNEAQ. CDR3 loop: CASTSGRATTDTQYF. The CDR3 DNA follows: TGTGCCAGCACAAGCGGGAGGGCCACGACAGATACGCAGTATTTT.

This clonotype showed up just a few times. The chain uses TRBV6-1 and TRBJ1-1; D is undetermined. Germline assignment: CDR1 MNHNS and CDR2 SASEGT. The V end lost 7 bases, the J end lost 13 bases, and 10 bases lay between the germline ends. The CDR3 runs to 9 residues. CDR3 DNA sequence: TGTGCCAGCACTCCCTTAGGTTTCTTT. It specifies CASTPLGFF.

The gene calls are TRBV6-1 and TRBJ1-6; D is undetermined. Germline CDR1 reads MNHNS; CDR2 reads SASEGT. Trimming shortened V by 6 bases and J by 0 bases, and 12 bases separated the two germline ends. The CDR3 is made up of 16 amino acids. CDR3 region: CASSESSSSYNSPLHF. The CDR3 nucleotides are TGTGCCAGCAGCGAGAGTTCGAGCTCCTATAATTCACCCCTCCACTTT.

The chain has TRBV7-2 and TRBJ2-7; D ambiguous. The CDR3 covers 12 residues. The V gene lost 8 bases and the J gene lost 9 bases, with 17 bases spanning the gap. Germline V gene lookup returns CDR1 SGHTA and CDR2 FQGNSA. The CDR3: CASPQPDPGQYV. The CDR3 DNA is TGTGCCAGCCCTCAGCCCGATCCGGGGCAGTACGTC.

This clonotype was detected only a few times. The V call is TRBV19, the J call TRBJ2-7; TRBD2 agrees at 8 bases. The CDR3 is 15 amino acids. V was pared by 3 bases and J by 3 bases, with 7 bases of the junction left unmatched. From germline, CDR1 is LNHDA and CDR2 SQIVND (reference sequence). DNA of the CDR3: TGTGCCAGTAGTATCTCGGAGCGGGAGTTCTACGAGCAGTACTTC. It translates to CASSISEREFYEQYF.

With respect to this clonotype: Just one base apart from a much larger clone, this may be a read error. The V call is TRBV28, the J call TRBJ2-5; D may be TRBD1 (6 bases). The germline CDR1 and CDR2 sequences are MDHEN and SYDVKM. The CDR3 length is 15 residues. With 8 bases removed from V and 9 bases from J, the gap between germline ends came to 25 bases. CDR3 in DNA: TGTGCCAGCGCCTGGGGCGGGCGCAAAAAGGGGGCCCAGTACTTC. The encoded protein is CASAWGGRKKGAQYF.